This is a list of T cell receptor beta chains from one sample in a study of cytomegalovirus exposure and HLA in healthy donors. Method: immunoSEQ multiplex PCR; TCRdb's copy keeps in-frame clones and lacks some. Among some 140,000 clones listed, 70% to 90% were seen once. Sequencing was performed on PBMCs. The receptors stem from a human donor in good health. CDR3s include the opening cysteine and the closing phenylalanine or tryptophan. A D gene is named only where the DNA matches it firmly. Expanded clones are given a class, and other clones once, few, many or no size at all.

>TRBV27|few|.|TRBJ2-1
CASSSIYEQFF
TGTGCCAGCAGTTCTATATATGAGCAGTTCTTC
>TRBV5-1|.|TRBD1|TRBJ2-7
CASGGQGSSYEQYF
TGCGCCAGCGGGGGACAGGGGAGCTCCTACGAGCAGTACTTC
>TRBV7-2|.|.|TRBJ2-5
CASTQSRLETQYF
TGTGCCAGCACCCAAAGCCGATTAGAGACCCAGTACTTC
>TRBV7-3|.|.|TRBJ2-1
CASSARLYNEQFF
TGTGCCAGCAGCGCCCGACTGTACAATGAGCAGTTCTTC
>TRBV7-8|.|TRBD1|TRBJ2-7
CASSLAPGQSLEQYF
TGTGCCAGCAGCTTAGCCCCGGGACAGAGCCTAGAGCAGTACTTC
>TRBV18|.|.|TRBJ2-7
CASSPGVAAYEQYF
TGTGCCAGCTCACCAGGAGTGGCTGCCTACGAGCAGTACTTC
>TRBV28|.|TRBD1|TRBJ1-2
CASSWSRRVGRGRFRDYGYTF
TGTGCCAGCAGTTGGAGTCGAAGAGTCGGGAGGGGGCGATTCAGAGACTATGGCTACACCTTC
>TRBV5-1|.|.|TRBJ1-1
CASSLSTIGGLEAFF
TGCGCCAGCAGCTTGTCCACGATCGGGGGGCTTGAAGCTTTCTTT
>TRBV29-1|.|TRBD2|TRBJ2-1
CSFFPPPGLAGFPSYNEQFF
TGCAGCTTCTTCCCCCCGCCGGGACTAGCGGGCTTTCCTTCCTACAATGAGCAGTTCTTC
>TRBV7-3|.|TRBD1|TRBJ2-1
CASSRTGQYNEQFF
TGTGCCAGCAGCCGGACGGGACAGTACAATGAGCAGTTCTTC
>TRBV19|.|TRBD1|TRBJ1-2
CASSPGQFYGYTF
TGTGCCAGTAGCCCGGGACAGTTCTATGGCTACACCTTC
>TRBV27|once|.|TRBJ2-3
CASSLVGSLLVLGTDTQYF
TGTGCCAGCAGTTTAGTTGGGTCCCTACTAGTCCTGGGCACAGATACGCAGTATTTT
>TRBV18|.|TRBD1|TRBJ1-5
CASSPRTGGDQPQHF
TGTGCCAGCTCACCACGAACAGGGGGCGATCAGCCCCAGCATTTT
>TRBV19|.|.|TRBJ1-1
CASSLWEVTTEAFF
TGTGCCAGTAGTCTTTGGGAGGTAACGACTGAAGCTTTCTTT